This is a list of T cell receptor beta chains from one sample in a study of cytomegalovirus exposure and HLA in healthy donors. The data were produced by immunoSEQ multiplex PCR, yet TCRdb's version contains in-frame clones alone and is incomplete. This sample contains more than 95,000 clones. Material for sequencing was PBMCs. These receptor sequences come from a man aged 30 to 39 in good health and CMV-seronegative. The CDR3 runs from the conserved cysteine through the conserved F or W. D genes are given only for firm matches.

D | J | V | CDR3
NA | TRBJ2-2 | TRBV7-2 | CASSFPTAGENTGELFF
NA | TRBJ1-1 | TRBV5-1 | CASSREGDNTEAFF
NA | TRBJ2-1 | TRBV5-4 | CASSLAQRTDEQFF
TRBD1 | TRBJ2-7 | TRBV5-1 | CASSLTGQGAYEQYF
NA | TRBJ2-7 | TRBV7-2 | CASSFNNAYEQYF
TRBD2 | TRBJ2-7 | TRBV28 | CASCTAGGPEQYF
TRBD1 | TRBJ1-1 | TRBV4-2 | CASSQHPRGPESLNTEAFF
TRBD2 | TRBJ2-1 | TRBV28 | CASSLPLAENEQFF
NA | TRBJ2-3 | TRBV5-5 | CASSSWGGPTDTQYF
TRBD2 | TRBJ2-7 | TRBV11-2 | CASSSYLAGSYEQYF
NA | TRBJ1-2 | TRBV18 | CASSPSDLLLNYGYTF
TRBD1 | TRBJ2-7 | TRBV28 | CASSMGTGNDEQYF
NA | TRBJ2-7 | TRBV6-5 | CASTPDSSYEQYF
TRBD1 | TRBJ1-1 | TRBV27 | CASSLDRGTEAFF
NA | TRBJ1-1 | TRBV7-3 | CASSSAANTEAFF
TRBD2 | TRBJ2-1 | TRBV10-3 | CAISGAGLAGFQSLNEQFF
NA | TRBJ2-7 | TRBV5-1 | CASRRESSYEQYF
TRBD2 | TRBJ2-5 | TRBV19 | CASSITSGRQETQYF
TRBD1 | TRBJ2-1 | TRBV29-1 | CSVDPGQGRNEQFF
TRBD1 | TRBJ2-7 | TRBV6-1 | CASSGDRVPNYEQYF
TRBD1 | TRBJ2-2 | TRBV19 | CASRPGQGIPGELFF
TRBD2 | TRBJ2-1 | TRBV27 | CASSPGGSGVYNEQFF
TRBD1 | TRBJ1-1 | TRBV2 | CASSDRGHTEAFF
TRBD1 | TRBJ2-7 | TRBV7-2 | CASSLGGTAQYF